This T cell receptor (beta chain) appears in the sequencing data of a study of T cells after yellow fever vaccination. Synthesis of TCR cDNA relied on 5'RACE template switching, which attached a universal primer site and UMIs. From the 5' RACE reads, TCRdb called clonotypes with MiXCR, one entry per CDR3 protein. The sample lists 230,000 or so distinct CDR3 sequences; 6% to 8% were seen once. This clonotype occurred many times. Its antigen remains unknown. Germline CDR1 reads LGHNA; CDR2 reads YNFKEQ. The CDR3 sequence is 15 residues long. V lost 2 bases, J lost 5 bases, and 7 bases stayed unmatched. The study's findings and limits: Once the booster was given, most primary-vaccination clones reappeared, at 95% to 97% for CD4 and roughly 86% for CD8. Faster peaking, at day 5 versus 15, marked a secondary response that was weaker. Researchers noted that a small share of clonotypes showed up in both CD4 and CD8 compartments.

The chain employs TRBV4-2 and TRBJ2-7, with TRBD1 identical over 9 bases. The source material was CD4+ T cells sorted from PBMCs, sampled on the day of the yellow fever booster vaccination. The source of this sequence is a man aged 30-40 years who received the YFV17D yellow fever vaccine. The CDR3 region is CASSQQTGGGNEQYF. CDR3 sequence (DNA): TGTGCCAGCAGCCAACAGACAGGGGGAGGGAACGAGCAGTACTTC.